This T cell receptor beta chain was sequenced during a study of a mutant IDH1 vaccine in newly diagnosed glioma. Overall study: Once 4-6 weeks had passed after radiotherapy alone, vaccination started, or it started with temozolomide cycles.

The CDR3 spans 14 residues. Germline CDR1 reads SGHTA; CDR2 reads FQGNSA. The germline V and J ends were trimmed by 3 bases and 5 bases, with 13 bases remaining between them. General study results and limits: Changes in the top peripheral T cell clonotypes seemingly had no bearing on pseudoprogression.

Profiling relied on immunoSEQ multiplex PCR, and the TCRdb table lists in-frame clones only, not all of them. The table shows around 52,000 clones, with 70% to 80% occurring only once. Sample time point: week 35, safety follow-up. A single vaccine dose contained 300 ug of mutant IDH1 20-mer peptide, and topical imiquimod was used with it. The vaccination schedule gave patients eight doses in weeks 1, 3, 5, 7, 11, 15, 19 and 23. New WHO grade 3 or 4 IDH1-mutant, ATRX-lost astrocytomas were present in all donors. As regards this clone: As yet, its antigen is unknown.

The chain has TRBV7-2 and TRBJ2-5; tentative D call: TRBD1 (6 bases). Sequencing used PBMCs, obtained from a glioma patient whose treatment included an IDH1 peptide vaccine. The sequence was collected from a man aged 35-49 years with glioma. In nucleotides, the CDR3 is TGTGCCAGCAGCTTGGCTCGACAGGCGGAGACCCAGTACTTC. It encodes CASSLARQAETQYF.